These 12 T cell receptor beta chains originate from one sample sequenced in a study of T-cell memory formation after mild COVID-19. In TCRdb, the 5' RACE reads were re-called with MiXCR into one record per CDR3 protein. The table lists about 290,000 distinct CDR3 sequences, approximately 19% of them singletons. Sequenced input: PBMCs or a T cell subset sorted from them (not recorded which). The receptor set was obtained from a man between 18 and 35 years old who had mild COVID-19 (a few samples of this study predate the infection). Cell type and time point are not known.

In this sample, this clonotype turned up a few times. V is TRBV27 and J is TRBJ2-1; 9 nucleotides match TRBD2. The V gene's germline CDR1 is MNHEY and CDR2 SMNVEV (reference sequence). This CDR3 spans 16 amino acids. Trimming took 9 bases from V and 0 from J; bases not matched to a gene: 9. In nucleotides, the CDR3 is TGTGCCAGTTCGGCTAGCGGGGATTCCTCCTACAATGAGCAGTTCTTC. The encoded protein is CASSASGDSSYNEQFF.

This clonotype was found a few times. This sequence joins TRBV5-1 and TRBJ2-5; the match to TRBD1 covers 9 bases. V lost 0 bases to trimming and J lost 4 bases; unmatched junction nucleotides: 7. The CDR3 has 16 residues. Per germline, CDR1 SGHRS and CDR2 YFSETQ. In nucleotides, the CDR3 is TGCGCCAGCAGCTTGGGGGACAGGGCACCAAGAGAGACCCAGTACTTC. As protein: CASSLGDRAPRETQYF.

The rearrangement links TRBV4-3 to TRBJ2-1; weak D call: TRBD1 (5 bases). In germline, CDR1 is LGHNA, CDR2 YSLEER. The V end lost 1 base, the J end lost 6 bases, and 10 bases lay between the germline ends. This CDR3 contains 14 residues. Written as DNA, the CDR3 is TGCGCCAGCAGCCAAGTAGGGGCCGTCAATGAGCAGTTCTTC. It is translated as CASSQVGAVNEQFF.

This clonotype was counted a few times. The V call is TRBV5-1, the J call TRBJ1-6, with D tentatively TRBD1 (5 bases). Per germline, CDR1 SGHRS and CDR2 YFSETQ. The CDR3 extends over 14 amino acids. The V and J ends lost 3 bases and 10 bases respectively, with 14 bases between them. The CDR3 DNA is TGCGCCAGCAGCTCCCAGGGTACTGTATCACCCCTCCACTTT. Its protein product is CASSSQGTVSPLHF.

The V and J genes are TRBV19 and TRBJ2-2, with 8 nucleotides matching TRBD1. V was pared by 9 bases and J by 1 base, with 7 bases of the junction left unmatched. This CDR3 has 15 residues. CDR1 and CDR2 from the germline V gene are LNHDA and SQIVND (reference sequence). The CDR3 region is CASKSGTGNTGELFF. CDR3 coding DNA: TGTGCCAGCAAGTCCGGGACAGGGAACACCGGGGAGCTGTTTTTT.

This chain links TRBV10-3 with TRBJ1-3, with D hard to call. CDR1 and CDR2 from the germline V gene are ENHRY and SYGVKD. Trimming shortened V by 2 bases and J by 0 bases, and 5 bases separated the two germline ends. This CDR3 has 14 amino acids. CDR3 bases: TGTGCCATCAGTGAGACGCTCTCTGGAAACACCATATATTTT. It encodes CAISETLSGNTIYF.

The sample holds many counts of this clonotype. This chain links TRBV2 with TRBJ1-1, with D perhaps TRBD1 (6 bases). This CDR3 spans 14 amino acids. CDR1 SNHLY and CDR2 FYNNEI come from the germline V gene. Trimming removed 6 bases at V and 0 bases at J, with 11 bases between. CDR3 loop: CASSRDIMNTEAFF. The DNA for the CDR3 is TGTGCCAGCAGCAGGGACATCATGAACACTGAAGCTTTCTTT. Looking up the rest from reference TRBV2 and TRBJ1-1 gives the full variable domain: EPEVTQTPSHQVTQMGQEVILRCVPISNHLYFYWYRQILGQKVEFLVSFYNNEISEKSEIFDDQFSVERPDGSNFTLKIRSTKLEDSAMYFCASSRDIMNTEAFFGQGTRLTVV.

The chain joins TRBV6-5 to TRBJ2-5, with 12 bases lining up with TRBD2. This CDR3 spans 16 amino acids. Germline CDR1 reads MNHEY; CDR2 reads SVGAGI. V was pared by 6 bases and J by 0 bases, with 5 bases of the junction left unmatched. The DNA of the CDR3 is TGTGCCAGCAGGTTACTAGCGGGGGGAAACCAAGAGACCCAGTACTTC. It translates to CASRLLAGGNQETQYF.

This clonotype was observed a single time. The rearrangement joins TRBV6-5 to TRBJ2-1, with D perhaps TRBD1 (6 bases). Trimming took 4 bases from V and 7 from J, leaving 20 bases between them. The CDR3 loop spans 16 amino acids. The germline CDR1 and CDR2 sequences are MNHEY and SVGAGI. This CDR3 is CASSLFKTQRGNEQFF. CDR3 sequence (DNA): TGTGCCAGCAGTTTATTTAAGACCCAGAGGGGGAATGAGCAGTTCTTC.

Only a few counts were recorded for this clonotype. The chain links TRBV6-6 to TRBJ1-6, with a possible D match to TRBD1 (5 bases). Per the germline V gene, CDR1 is MNHNY and CDR2 is SVGAGI (reference sequence). The CDR3 runs 13 residues. V lost 6 bases and J lost 10, with 13 bases in between. CDR3 protein: CASSDTGESPLHF. The CDR3 DNA follows: TGTGCCAGCAGCGACACGGGGGAATCACCCCTCCACTTT.

The rearrangement links TRBV29-1 to TRBJ2-6; D perhaps matches TRBD2 (6 bases). In germline, CDR1 is SQVTM, CDR2 ANQGSEA. Trimming took off 4 bases at V and 4 bases at J, with 17 bases between the two ends. This CDR3 region has 16 residues. CDR3 region: CSVGARPGGGANVLTF. In DNA, the CDR3 is TGCAGCGTTGGGGCCAGGCCCGGGGGAGGGGCCAACGTCCTGACTTTC.

The V and J genes are TRBV27 and TRBJ1-1; D possibly corresponds to TRBD1 (6 bases). CDR3 size: 15 residues. Germline assignment: CDR1 MNHEY and CDR2 SMNVEV (reference sequence). V shed 4 bases and J shed 0 bases, with 12 bases lying between them. As DNA, the CDR3 is TGTGCCAGCAGTTCGGGAGGACAGCTGAACACTGAAGCTTTCTTT. Amino acid sequence: CASSSGGQLNTEAFF.